A selection of T cell receptor beta chains follows, all from one sample in a study of CD8+ T cells in alopecia areata. TCRdb keeps only in-frame clones here, not all; method: immunoSEQ multiplex PCR. The profile covers about 270,000 clones, with 45% to 70% appearing a single time and 0.93% taken by the ten largest. The sequencing used CD4+ T cells sorted from blood, collected at week 52, from a patient treated with tofacitinib. Receptor source: a human donor with alopecia areata. CDR3s include the opening cysteine and the closing phenylalanine or tryptophan. Each record gives: V gene, CDR3 length, J gene, CDR3 protein.

V: TRBV29-1; length: 14; J: TRBJ2-7; CDR3: CSVGQGRSADEQYF
V: TRBV29-1; length: 13; J: TRBJ2-4; CDR3: CSVGAGGQNIQYF
V: TRBV25-1; length: 15; J: TRBJ1-6; CDR3: CASSESQGYNSPLHF
V: TRBV5-1; length: 13; J: TRBJ2-5; CDR3: CASSRKWEETQYF
V: TRBV30; length: 14; J: TRBJ2-2; CDR3: CAWSVKQHTGELFF
V: TRBV7-2; length: 15; J: TRBJ2-6; CDR3: CASSSGEGGANVLTF
V: TRBV19; length: 13; J: TRBJ2-5; CDR3: CASTRDSRETQYF
V: TRBV29-1; length: 12; J: TRBJ2-1; CDR3: CSVWESLNEQFF
V: TRBV11-2; length: 14; J: TRBJ1-6; CDR3: CASSPSIADSPLHF
V: TRBV4-1; length: 14; J: TRBJ2-2; CDR3: CASSPLGPTGELFF
V: TRBV10-3; length: 13; J: TRBJ2-1; CDR3: CATGIEPYNEQFF
V: TRBV29-1; length: 13; J: TRBJ2-5; CDR3: CSVSRGQGETQYF
V: TRBV30; length: 14; J: TRBJ2-1; CDR3: CAWSRGGTGDEQFF
V: TRBV7-2; length: 17; J: TRBJ1-5; CDR3: CASSLGGRAGSNQPQHF
V: TRBV6-7; length: 13; J: TRBJ2-5; CDR3: CASSYRGQETQYF
V: TRBV7-9; length: 13; J: TRBJ1-1; CDR3: CASSLAQNTEAFF
V: TRBV10-3; length: 15; J: TRBJ1-1; CDR3: CAIRSRLLGADEAFF
V: TRBV19; length: 14; J: TRBJ1-5; CDR3: CASSTTGGFQPQHF
V: TRBV29-1; length: 13; J: TRBJ2-7; CDR3: CSATVGDVYEQYF
V: TRBV5-6; length: 13; J: TRBJ1-2; CDR3: CASSSDREDGYTF
V: TRBV30; length: 14; J: TRBJ1-6; CDR3: CAWRGQGAFSPLHF
V: TRBV11-2; length: 13; J: TRBJ2-7; CDR3: CASRPPSTYEQYF
V: TRBV25-1; length: 14; J: TRBJ1-1; CDR3: CASRGTGTNTEAFF
V: TRBV9; length: 15; J: TRBJ2-5; CDR3: CASSPPGTGEETQYF
V: TRBV23-1; length: 18; J: TRBJ2-6; CDR3: CASSRSGTEGSGANVLTF
V: TRBV6-6; length: 11; J: TRBJ2-5; CDR3: CASSYKETQYF
V: TRBV5-1; length: 14; J: TRBJ2-3; CDR3: CASSRAGLGDTQYF
V: TRBV25-1; length: 12; J: TRBJ1-2; CDR3: CASSRGNYGYTF
V: TRBV11-3; length: 14; J: TRBJ1-3; CDR3: CASSSGRPGNTIYF
V: TRBV12-5; length: 12; J: TRBJ2-2; CDR3: CASGGSTGELFF
V: TRBV27; length: 20; J: TRBJ2-1; CDR3: CASSPRTPMKTSGGASRQFF
V: TRBV5-1; length: 13; J: TRBJ2-1; CDR3: CASSLESNNEQFF
V: TRBV18; length: 15; J: TRBJ1-5; CDR3: CASSPLAGSDQPQHF
V: TRBV6-5; length: 12; J: TRBJ1-2; CDR3: CATERANYGYTF
V: TRBV7-6; length: 12; J: TRBJ2-3; CDR3: CASSLNEDTQYF
V: TRBV19; length: 14; J: TRBJ2-7; CDR3: CASSQETPNYEQYF
V: TRBV7-2; length: 14; J: TRBJ2-5; CDR3: CASSGSPRGETQYF
V: TRBV4-3; length: 16; J: TRBJ1-2; CDR3: CASSQDGGGARYGYTF
V: TRBV9; length: 12; J: TRBJ2-7; CDR3: CASSVGGYEQYF
V: TRBV25-1; length: 12; J: TRBJ1-2; CDR3: CASETSGIGYTF
V: TRBV2; length: 13; J: TRBJ2-1; CDR3: CASNSYLNNEQFF
V: TRBV7-8; length: 10; J: TRBJ1-1; CDR3: CASSATEAFF
V: TRBV7-3; length: 15; J: TRBJ2-1; CDR3: CASSRGGHTSNEQFF
V: TRBV15; length: 14; J: TRBJ2-3; CDR3: CATSRRGVADTQYF
V: TRBV20-1; length: 11; J: TRBJ2-3; CDR3: CSARVTDTQYF
V: TRBV7-3; length: 15; J: TRBJ2-1; CDR3: CASSPRLAGDNEQFF
V: TRBV7-2; length: 15; J: TRBJ1-1; CDR3: CASSSESAINTEAFF
V: TRBV18; length: 14; J: TRBJ2-7; CDR3: CASSPGQKVYEQYF
V: TRBV27; length: 14; J: TRBJ2-1; CDR3: CASSRLAANNEQFF
V: TRBV29-1; length: 12; J: TRBJ2-5; CDR3: CSARTSEETQYF
V: TRBV11-2; length: 17; J: TRBJ2-2; CDR3: CASSPLSAFANTGELFF
V: TRBV10-3; length: 12; J: TRBJ1-1; CDR3: CAISGQGTEAFF
V: TRBV21-1; length: 14; J: TRBJ1-5; CDR3: CASSKRGSNQPQHF
V: TRBV7-2; length: 13; J: TRBJ2-7; CDR3: CASSPLGVYEQYF
V: TRBV2; length: 12; J: TRBJ1-2; CDR3: CASSPQGYGYTF
V: TRBV11-2; length: 15; J: TRBJ2-1; CDR3: CASSLGVVSGNEQFF
V: TRBV7-2; length: 18; J: TRBJ2-6; CDR3: CASSQVWGTPSGANVLTF
V: TRBV11-2; length: 15; J: TRBJ2-1; CDR3: CASSFLGTYPSEQFF